This T cell receptor (beta chain) was observed in a study of regulatory T cells in long-lasting Graves disease. Building of the TCR beta libraries involved iRepertoire HTBI primers and Arm-PCR of CDR3 regions. Authors' methods: In the combined samples, under 80 TRBV and 14 to 15 TRBJ segments were identified. MiXCR was run by TCRdb on the multiplex PCR reads, yielding one entry per CDR3 protein. TCRdb, not the original authors, processed these V and J calls. The sample holds some 460,000 distinct CDR3 sequences, 15% to 20% seen once. This clonotype occurred a few times. Its antigen is not known. Study observations and caveats: Persistent disease samples used TRBV28, TRBJ1-2 and TRBJ2-5 preferentially.

Time point denoted: newly diagnosed GD, antithyroid drugs for less than 3 months. The TCR library was made from RNA extracted from PBMCs. Trimming removed 11 bases at V and 4 bases at J, with 21 bases between. The CDR3 runs 15 residues. CDR1 LNHDA and CDR2 SQIVND come from the germline V gene (reference sequence). These data were also reused for a study on T cells in Graves' hyperthyroidism and ophthalmopathy. That study reports: TCR CDR3 underwent first-round RT-PCR with the HTBI primer set. In blood, most of the thyroid clonotypes expanded above 0.001 were also present.

The chain employs TRBV19 and TRBJ2-1, with a weak D call TRBD1 (6 bases). Here the sequenced sample was peripheral blood mononuclear cells (PBMCs), taken at new diagnosis, from a patient treated with antithyroid drugs. The clonotype was recovered from a man aged 40-55 years with Graves disease. The CDR3 loop is CAEGTPGHKYNEQFF. CDR3 coding DNA: TGTGCCGAAGGAACTCCGGGACATAAGTACAATGAGCAGTTCTTC. Based on the CDR3 plus reference TRBV19 and TRBJ2-1, the full variable domain is DGGITQSPKYLFRKEGQNVTLSCEQNLNHDAMYWYRQDPGQGLRLIYYSQIVNDFQKGDIAEGYSVSREKKESFPLTVTSAQKNPTAFYLCAEGTPGHKYNEQFFGPGTRLTVL.